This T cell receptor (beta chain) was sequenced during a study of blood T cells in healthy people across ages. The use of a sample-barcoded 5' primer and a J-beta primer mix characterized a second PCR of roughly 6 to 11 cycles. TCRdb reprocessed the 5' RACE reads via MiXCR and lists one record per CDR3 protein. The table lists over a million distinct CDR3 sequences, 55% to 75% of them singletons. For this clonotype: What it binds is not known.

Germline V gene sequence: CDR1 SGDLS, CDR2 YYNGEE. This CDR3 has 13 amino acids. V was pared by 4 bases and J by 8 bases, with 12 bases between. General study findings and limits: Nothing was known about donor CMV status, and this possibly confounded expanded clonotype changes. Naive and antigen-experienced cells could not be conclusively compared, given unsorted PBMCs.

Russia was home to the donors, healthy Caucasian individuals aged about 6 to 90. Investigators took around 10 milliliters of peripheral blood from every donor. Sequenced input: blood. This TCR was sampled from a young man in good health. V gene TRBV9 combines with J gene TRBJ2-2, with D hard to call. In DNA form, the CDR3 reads TGTGCCAGCAGCCCTCCACCCAGGGGGGAGCTGTTTTTT. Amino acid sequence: CASSPPPRGELFF. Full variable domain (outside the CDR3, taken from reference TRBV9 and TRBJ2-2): DSGVTQTPKHLITATGQRVTLRCSPRSGDLSVYWYQQSLDQGLQFLIQYYNGEERAKGNILERFSAQQFPDLHSELNLSSLELGDSALYFCASSPPPRGELFFGEGSRLTVL.